Presented here are 3 T cell receptor beta chains from one specimen sequenced in a study of Graves' ophthalmopathy and Graves' hyperthyroidism. Using RNA transcripts, the TCR beta CDR3 regions were amplified. RT-PCR was first run with HTBI primers, then multiplex PCR in a second round. TCRdb recomputed calls from the multiplex PCR reads with MiXCR, one row per CDR3 protein. The sample records around 470,000 distinct CDR3 sequences, approximately 15% being singletons. The sample comprised blood. The receptors here all came from a woman younger than 45 with Graves' ophthalmopathy.

The table lists this clonotype with many counts. The chain has TRBV6-5 and TRBJ1-2; the D is unclear. This CDR3 has 15 residues. V shed 2 bases and J shed 2 bases, with 12 bases lying between them. Germline V gene sequence: CDR1 MNHEY, CDR2 SVGAGI. CDR3 nucleotide sequence: TGTGCCAGCAGTTACCTGGGTACGGAGAACTATGGCTACACCTTC. Translated, it gives CASSYLGTENYGYTF.

A remark on this clonotype: This may stem from a read error, because a much larger clone lies one nucleotide away. The J gene is TRBJ1-1, the V gene TRBV20-1; TRBD1 is a possible D gene (6 bases). The ends were cut back, 8 bases at V and 4 bases at J, with 20 bases in the middle. Germline-derived CDR1 and CDR2 are DFQATT and SNEGSKA (reference sequence). The CDR3 is 14 residues long. This CDR3 is CSYKRTDLSTEAFF. In nucleotides, the CDR3 is TGCAGTTACAAAAGGACAGATTTGAGCACTGAAGCTTTCTTT.

As to this clonotype: A much bigger clone sits one base away, suggesting this may be a read error. The rearrangement uses TRBV12-3 or TRBV12-4 and TRBJ2-2, with TRBD2 matching over 8 bases. The CDR3 consists of 15 residues. Trimming cost V 8 bases and J 3 bases; bases outside gene matches: 8. DNA for the CDR3: TGTGCCAGCCACCCTAGCGGGCTCCACACCGGGGAGCTGTTTTTT. Translated: CASHPSGLHTGELFF.